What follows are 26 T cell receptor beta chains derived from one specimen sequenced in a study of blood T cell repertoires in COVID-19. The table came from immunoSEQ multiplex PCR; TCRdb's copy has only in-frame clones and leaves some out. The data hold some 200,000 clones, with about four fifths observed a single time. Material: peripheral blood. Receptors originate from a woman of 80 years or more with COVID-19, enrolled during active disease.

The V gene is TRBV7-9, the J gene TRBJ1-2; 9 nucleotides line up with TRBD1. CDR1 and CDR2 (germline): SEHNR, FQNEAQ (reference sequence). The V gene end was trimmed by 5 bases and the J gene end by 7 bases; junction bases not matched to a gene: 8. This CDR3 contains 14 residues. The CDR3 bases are TGTGCCAGCAGCCCTACAGGGGGCTTGGGTGGCTACACCTTC. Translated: CASSPTGGLGGYTF.

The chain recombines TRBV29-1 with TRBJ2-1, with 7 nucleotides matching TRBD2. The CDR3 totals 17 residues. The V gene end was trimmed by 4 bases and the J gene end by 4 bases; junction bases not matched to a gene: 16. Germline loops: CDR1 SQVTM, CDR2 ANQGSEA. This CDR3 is CSVVFMFREVGYNEQFF. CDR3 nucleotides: TGCAGCGTTGTTTTCATGTTCCGGGAGGTGGGGTACAATGAGCAGTTCTTC.

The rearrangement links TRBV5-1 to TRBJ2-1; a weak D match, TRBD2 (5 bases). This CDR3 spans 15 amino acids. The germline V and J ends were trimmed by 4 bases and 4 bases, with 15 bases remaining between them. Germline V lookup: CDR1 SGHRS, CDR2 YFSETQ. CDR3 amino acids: CASSLGLAPYNEQFF. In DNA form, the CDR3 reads TGCGCCAGCAGCCTTGGGCTAGCCCCTTACAATGAGCAGTTCTTC.

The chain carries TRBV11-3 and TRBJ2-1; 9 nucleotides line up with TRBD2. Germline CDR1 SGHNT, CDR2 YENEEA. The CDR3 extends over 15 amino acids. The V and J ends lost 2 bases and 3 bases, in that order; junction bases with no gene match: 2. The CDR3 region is CASSLIAGDYNEQFF. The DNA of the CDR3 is TGTGCCAGCAGCTTAATAGCGGGAGACTACAATGAGCAGTTCTTC.

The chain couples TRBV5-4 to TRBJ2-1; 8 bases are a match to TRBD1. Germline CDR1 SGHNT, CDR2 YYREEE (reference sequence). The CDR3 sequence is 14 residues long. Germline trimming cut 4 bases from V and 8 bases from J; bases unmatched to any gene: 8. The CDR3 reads CASSEDRVRDEQFF. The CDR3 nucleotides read TGTGCCAGCAGCGAGGACAGGGTCCGAGATGAGCAGTTCTTC.

CDR3 nucleotides: TGTGCCAGCAGCGTATCCGGGACAGCCGATTCACCCCTCCACTTT. Residues: CASSVSGTADSPLHF. The J gene is TRBJ1-6, the V gene TRBV9; 7 bases are shared with TRBD1. Germline-derived CDR1 and CDR2 are SGDLS and YYNGEE. The V and J ends lost 1 base and 8 bases, in that order; junction bases with no gene match: 6. The CDR3 spans 15 residues.

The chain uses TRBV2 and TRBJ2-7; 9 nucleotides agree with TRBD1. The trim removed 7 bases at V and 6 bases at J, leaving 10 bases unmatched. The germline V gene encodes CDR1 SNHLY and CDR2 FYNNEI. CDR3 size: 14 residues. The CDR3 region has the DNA TGTGCCAGCAAAAGGGGACAGGGAGTAGGCGAGCAGTACTTC. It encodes CASKRGQGVGEQYF.

CDR3: CASSFAGGETQYF. CDR3 in DNA: TGTGCCAGCAGTTTCGCGGGAGGAGAGACCCAGTACTTC. The chain recombines TRBV12-3 or TRBV12-4 with TRBJ2-5, with 8 bases aligning to TRBD2. The trim removed 3 bases at V and 4 bases at J, leaving 1 base unmatched. This CDR3 region has 13 residues.

CDR3 region: CASSERRTGTVVQETQYF. The CDR3 DNA is TGTGCCAGCAGCGAGCGGAGGACCGGGACAGTAGTCCAAGAGACCCAGTACTTC. This chain connects TRBV2 to TRBJ2-5, with TRBD1 matching over 7 bases. This CDR3 is built from 18 residues. The junction had 17 bases not matched to a gene; V was cut back by 6 bases and J by 1 base. Germline CDR1 SNHLY, CDR2 FYNNEI.

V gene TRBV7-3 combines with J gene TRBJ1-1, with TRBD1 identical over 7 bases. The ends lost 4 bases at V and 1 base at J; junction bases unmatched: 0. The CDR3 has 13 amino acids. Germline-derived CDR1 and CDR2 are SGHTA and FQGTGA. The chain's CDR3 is CASSYRGNTEAFF. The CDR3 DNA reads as TGTGCCAGCAGCTACAGGGGGAACACTGAAGCTTTCTTT.

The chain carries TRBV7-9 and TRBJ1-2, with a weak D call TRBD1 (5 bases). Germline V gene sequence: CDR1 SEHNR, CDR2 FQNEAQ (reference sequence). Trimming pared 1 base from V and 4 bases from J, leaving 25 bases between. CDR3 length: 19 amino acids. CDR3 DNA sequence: TGTGCCAGCAGCTTAGTAGGTCCGGGACTGGGGGACCCTAGCTATGGCTACACCTTC. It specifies CASSLVGPGLGDPSYGYTF.

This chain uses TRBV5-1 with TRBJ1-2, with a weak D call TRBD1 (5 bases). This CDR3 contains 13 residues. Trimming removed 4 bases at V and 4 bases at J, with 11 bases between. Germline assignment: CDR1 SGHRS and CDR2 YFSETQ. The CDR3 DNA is TGCGCCAGCAGCATTCGACAGCTCTATGGCTACACCTTC. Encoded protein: CASSIRQLYGYTF. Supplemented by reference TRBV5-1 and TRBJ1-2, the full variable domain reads KAGVTQTPRYLIKTRGQQVTLSCSPISGHRSVSWYQQTPGQGLQFLFEYFSETQRNKGNFPGRFSGRQFSNSRSEMNVSTLELGDSALYLCASSIRQLYGYTFGSGTRLTVV.

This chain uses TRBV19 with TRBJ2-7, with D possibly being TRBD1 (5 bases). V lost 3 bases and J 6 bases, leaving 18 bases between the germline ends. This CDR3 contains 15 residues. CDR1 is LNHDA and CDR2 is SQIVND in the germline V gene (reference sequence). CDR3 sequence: CASSIQDMSMAEQYF. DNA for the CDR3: TGTGCCAGTAGTATCCAGGACATGAGTATGGCCGAGCAGTACTTC. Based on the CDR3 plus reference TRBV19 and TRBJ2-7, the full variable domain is DGGITQSPKYLFRKEGQNVTLSCEQNLNHDAMYWYRQDPGQGLRLIYYSQIVNDFQKGDIAEGYSVSREKKESFPLTVTSAQKNPTAFYLCASSIQDMSMAEQYFGPGTRLTVT.

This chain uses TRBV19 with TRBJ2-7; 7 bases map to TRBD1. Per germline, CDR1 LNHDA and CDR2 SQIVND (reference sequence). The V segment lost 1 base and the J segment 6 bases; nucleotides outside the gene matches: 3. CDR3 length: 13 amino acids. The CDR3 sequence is CASSIVGTAEQYF. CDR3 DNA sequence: TGTGCCAGTAGTATAGTGGGGACAGCCGAGCAGTACTTC.

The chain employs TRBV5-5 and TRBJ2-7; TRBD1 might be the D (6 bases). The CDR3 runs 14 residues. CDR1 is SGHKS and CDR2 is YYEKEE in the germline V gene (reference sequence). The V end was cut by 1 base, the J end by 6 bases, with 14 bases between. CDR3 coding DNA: TGTGCCAGCAGCTTGACAGGGAGCCCCTTCGAGCAGTACTTC. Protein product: CASSLTGSPFEQYF.

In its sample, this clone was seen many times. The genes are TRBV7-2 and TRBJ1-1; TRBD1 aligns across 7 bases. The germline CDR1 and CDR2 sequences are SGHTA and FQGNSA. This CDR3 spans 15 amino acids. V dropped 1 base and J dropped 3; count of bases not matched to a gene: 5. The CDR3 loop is CASSLDGTAHTEAFF. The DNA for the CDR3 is TGTGCCAGCAGCTTAGACGGGACAGCCCACACTGAAGCTTTCTTT.

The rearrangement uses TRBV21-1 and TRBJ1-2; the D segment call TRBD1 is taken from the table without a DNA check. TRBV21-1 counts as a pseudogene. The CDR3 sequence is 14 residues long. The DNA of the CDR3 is TGTGCCAGCAGCAAAGTAAAGGGGCCGTATGGCTACACCTTC. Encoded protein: CASSKVKGPYGYTF.

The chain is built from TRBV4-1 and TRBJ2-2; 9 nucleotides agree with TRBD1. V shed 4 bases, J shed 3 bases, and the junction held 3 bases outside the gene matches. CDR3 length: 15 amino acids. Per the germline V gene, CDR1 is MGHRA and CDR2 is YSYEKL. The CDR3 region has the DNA TGCGCCAGCAGCCCCAGGACAGGGGACACCGGGGAGCTGTTTTTT. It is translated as CASSPRTGDTGELFF.

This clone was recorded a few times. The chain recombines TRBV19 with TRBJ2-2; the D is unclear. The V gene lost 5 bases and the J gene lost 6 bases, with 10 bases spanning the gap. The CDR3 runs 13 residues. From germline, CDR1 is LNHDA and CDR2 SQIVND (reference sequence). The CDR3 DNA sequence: TGTGCCAGTAGTGTAAGCTTGGCCGGGGAGCTGTTTTTT. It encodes CASSVSLAGELFF.

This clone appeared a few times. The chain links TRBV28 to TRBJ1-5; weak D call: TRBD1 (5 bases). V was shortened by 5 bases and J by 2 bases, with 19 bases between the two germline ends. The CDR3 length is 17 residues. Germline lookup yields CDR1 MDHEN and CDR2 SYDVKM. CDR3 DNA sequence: TGTGCCAGCAGTCTCATGAGTTGGGGCCGGGGCAATCAGCCCCAGCATTTT. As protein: CASSLMSWGRGNQPQHF.

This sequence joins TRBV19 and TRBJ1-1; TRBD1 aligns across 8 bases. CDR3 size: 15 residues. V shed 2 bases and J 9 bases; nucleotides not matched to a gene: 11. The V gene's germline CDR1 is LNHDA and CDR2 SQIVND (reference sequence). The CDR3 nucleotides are TGTGCCAGTAGTATACTACAGGGGGTCCGGCTGAAAGCTTTCTTT. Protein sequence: CASSILQGVRLKAFF.

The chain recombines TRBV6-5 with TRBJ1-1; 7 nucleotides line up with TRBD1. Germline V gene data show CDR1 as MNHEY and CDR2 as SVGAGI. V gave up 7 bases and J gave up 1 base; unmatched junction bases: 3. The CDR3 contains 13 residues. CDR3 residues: CASKGTENTEAFF. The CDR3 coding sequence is TGTGCCAGCAAAGGGACAGAGAACACTGAAGCTTTCTTT.

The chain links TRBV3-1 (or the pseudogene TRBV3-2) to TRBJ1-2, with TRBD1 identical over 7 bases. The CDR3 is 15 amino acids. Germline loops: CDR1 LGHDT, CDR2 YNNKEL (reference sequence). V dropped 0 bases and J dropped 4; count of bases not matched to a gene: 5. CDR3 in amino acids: CASSQDGTAIYGYTF. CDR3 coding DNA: TGTGCCAGCAGCCAAGATGGGACAGCAATCTATGGCTACACCTTC.

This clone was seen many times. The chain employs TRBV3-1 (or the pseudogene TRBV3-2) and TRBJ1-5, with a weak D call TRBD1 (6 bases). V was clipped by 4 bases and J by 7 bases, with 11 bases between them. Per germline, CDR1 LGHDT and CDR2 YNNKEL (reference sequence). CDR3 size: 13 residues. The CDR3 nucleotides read TGTGCCAGCAGCCCAACAGGGCAGCAGCCCCAGCATTTT. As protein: CASSPTGQQPQHF.

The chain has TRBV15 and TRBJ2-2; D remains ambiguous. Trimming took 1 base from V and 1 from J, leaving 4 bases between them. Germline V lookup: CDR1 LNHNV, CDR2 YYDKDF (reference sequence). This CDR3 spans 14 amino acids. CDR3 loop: CATSRGVNTGELFF. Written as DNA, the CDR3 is TGTGCCACCAGCAGAGGCGTGAACACCGGGGAGCTGTTTTTT.

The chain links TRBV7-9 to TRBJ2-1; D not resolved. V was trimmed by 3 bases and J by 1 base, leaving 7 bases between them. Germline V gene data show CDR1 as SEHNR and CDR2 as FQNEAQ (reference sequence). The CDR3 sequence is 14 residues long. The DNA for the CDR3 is TGTGCCAGCAGCTTGGCCGTTTCCTACAATGAGCAGTTCTTC. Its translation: CASSLAVSYNEQFF.